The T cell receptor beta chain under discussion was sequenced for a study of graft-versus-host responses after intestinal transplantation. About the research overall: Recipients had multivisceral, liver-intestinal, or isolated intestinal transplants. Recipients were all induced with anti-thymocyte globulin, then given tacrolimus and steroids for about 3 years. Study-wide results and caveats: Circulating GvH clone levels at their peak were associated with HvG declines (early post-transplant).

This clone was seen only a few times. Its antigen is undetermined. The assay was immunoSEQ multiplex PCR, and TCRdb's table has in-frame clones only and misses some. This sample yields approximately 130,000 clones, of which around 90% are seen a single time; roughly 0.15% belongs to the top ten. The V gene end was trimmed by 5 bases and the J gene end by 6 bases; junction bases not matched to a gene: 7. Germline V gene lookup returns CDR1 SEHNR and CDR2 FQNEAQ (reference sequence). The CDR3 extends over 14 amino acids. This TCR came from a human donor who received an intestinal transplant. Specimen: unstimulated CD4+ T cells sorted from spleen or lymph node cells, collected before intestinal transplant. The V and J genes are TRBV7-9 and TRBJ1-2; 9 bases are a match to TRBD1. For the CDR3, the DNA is TGTGCCAGCAGCCACCGGGACAGGGCAAATGGCTACACCTTC. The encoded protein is CASSHRDRANGYTF.